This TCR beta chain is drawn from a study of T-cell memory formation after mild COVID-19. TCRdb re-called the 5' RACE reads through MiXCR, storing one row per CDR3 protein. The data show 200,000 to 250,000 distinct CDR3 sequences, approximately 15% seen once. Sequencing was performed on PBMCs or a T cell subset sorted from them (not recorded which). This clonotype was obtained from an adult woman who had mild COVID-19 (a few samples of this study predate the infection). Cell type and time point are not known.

Written as DNA, the CDR3 is TGCGCCAGCAGCCAAGGCCCCAGGGCTGGCGCTGAAGCTTTCTTT. Protein product: CASSQGPRAGAEAFF. This chain uses TRBV4-1 with TRBJ1-1; the D gene is possibly TRBD1 (5 bases). The V gene's germline CDR1 is MGHRA and CDR2 YSYEKL. There are 15 residues in the CDR3. V shed 1 base and J shed 6 bases, with 15 bases lying between them.